Listed below are T cell receptor beta chains from one sample, sequenced in a study of blood T cell repertoires in COVID-19. Assay: immunoSEQ multiplex PCR; the TCRdb copy retains only in-frame clones and omits some. Here the sample spans 93,000 or so clones, 87% being singletons. The sequencing sample was made of peripheral blood. The receptors come from a human donor in a cohort sampled during active COVID-19. Both conserved end residues are part of each CDR3. D genes are given only for firm matches. Clone size is given for some rows only: seen once, a few or many times, or a class if the clone is expanded.

j_call,clone_size,d_call,v_call,cdr3_nt,cdr3_aa
TRBJ2-2,-,-,TRBV15,TGTGCCACCAGCAGAGATCTAAACACCGGGGAGCTGTTTTTT,CATSRDLNTGELFF
TRBJ2-1,few,TRBD2,TRBV28,TGTGCCAGCAATGGACCGGGACTAGCGGGGGGAAATGAGCAGTTCTTC,CASNGPGLAGGNEQFF
TRBJ1-2,-,-,TRBV4-2,TGTGCCAGCAGCCAAGATGGAACGTGGAGCTATGGCTACACCTTC,CASSQDGTWSYGYTF
TRBJ2-7,-,-,TRBV30,TGTGCCTGGAGTCTCTCCTACGAGCAGTACTTC,CAWSLSYEQYF
TRBJ2-1,once,TRBD1,TRBV24-1,TGTGCCACCAGTGACACGACAGGGAGCTCCTACAATGAGCAGTTCTTC,CATSDTTGSSYNEQFF
TRBJ2-2,-,TRBD2,TRBV7-2,TGTGCCAGCAGCTACCGGGAGGGCCGAACCGGGGAGCTGTTTTTT,CASSYREGRTGELFF
TRBJ1-5,-,-,TRBV6-1,TGTGCCAGCAGTGAAGGGACACTTAGCAATCAGCCCCAGCATTTT,CASSEGTLSNQPQHF
TRBJ2-2,once,-,TRBV7-8,TGTGCCAGCAGCTTTAATCCTGACACCGGGGAGCTGTTTTTT,CASSFNPDTGELFF
TRBJ2-3,-,TRBD2,TRBV5-1,TGCGCCAGCAGCTTGGGGTATCAGCGGGGGGACACAGATACGCAGTATTTT,CASSLGYQRGDTDTQYF
TRBJ1-1,-,TRBD1,TRBV6-5,TGTGCCAGCAACAGGGGAATAGAGTTTCGCACTGAAGCTTTCTTT,CASNRGIEFRTEAFF
TRBJ2-3,-,TRBD2,TRBV2,TGTGCCAGCACCCTAGCGGGAGAAACAGATACGCAGTATTTT,CASTLAGETDTQYF
TRBJ1-1,-,-,TRBV28,TGTGCCAGCAGTTTGGGGGGGGCAGCTTTCTTT,CASSLGGAAFF
TRBJ2-5,-,TRBD1,TRBV9,TGTGCCAGCAGCGGGGGACAGGGGTGGGAGACCCAGTACTTC,CASSGGQGWETQYF
TRBJ1-6,-,TRBD1,TRBV27,TGTGCCAGCAGTTTAGGACAGGGACAAGCCTTTGTTAATCCCCTCCACTTT,CASSLGQGQAFVNPLHF
TRBJ1-1,-,-,TRBV27,TGTGCCAGCAGTTTAGAGACATCGGTCGGGAACACTGAAGCTTTCTTT,CASSLETSVGNTEAFF
TRBJ1-3,-,-,TRBV2,TGTGCCAGCAGCGGGGTCCTCTCTGGAAACACCATATATTTT,CASSGVLSGNTIYF
TRBJ1-5,few,-,TRBV6-1,TGTGCCAGCAGTGAGAACTGGAGTCAGCCCCAGCATTTT,CASSENWSQPQHF
TRBJ1-2,-,TRBD1,TRBV19,TGTGCCAGTAATGGAAACAGGGGCCGGTCTGGCTACACCTTC,CASNGNRGRSGYTF
TRBJ1-6,-,TRBD1,TRBV7-9,TGTGCCAGCACACCAGGGGGATTTGATTCACCCCTCCACTTT,CASTPGGFDSPLHF
TRBJ2-2,-,TRBD2,TRBV5-6,TGTGCCAGCAGCTCGGGGGGTATAGGGGAGCTGTTTTTT,CASSSGGIGELFF
TRBJ2-3,-,TRBD1,TRBV29-1,TGCAGCGTGACCAAACAGGGGCGTTGGGGCACAGATACGCAGTATTTT,CSVTKQGRWGTDTQYF
TRBJ1-5,once,-,TRBV6-5,TGTGCCAGCAGTAGAGGGGGTGGCAATCAGCCCCAGCATTTT,CASSRGGGNQPQHF
TRBJ2-2,once,-,TRBV2,TGTGCCAGCATGGCCAGGATCAACACCGGGGAGCTGTTTTTT,CASMARINTGELFF
TRBJ2-3,once,TRBD1,TRBV9,TGTGCCAGCAGCGCCAATCTCCGGACAGGGACAGATACGCAGTATTTT,CASSANLRTGTDTQYF
TRBJ2-6,-,-,TRBV18,TGTGCCAGCTCACCAGGGCACGGGGCCAACGTCCTGACTTTC,CASSPGHGANVLTF
TRBJ1-2,-,TRBD1,TRBV6-4,TGTGCCAGCAGGCTCTCGGACAGGTCCGACTATGGCTACACCTTC,CASRLSDRSDYGYTF
TRBJ2-5,-,-,TRBV10-3,TGTGCCATCGCTACAGACCAAGAGACCCAGTACTTC,CAIATDQETQYF
TRBJ2-7,-,-,TRBV11-2,TGTGCCAGCAGCTTAGTGCCCGGACTCAACTACGAGCAGTACTTC,CASSLVPGLNYEQYF
TRBJ2-7,-,-,TRBV28,TGTGCCAGCAGTTCTCAACAGGGATCCGGCGAGCAGTACTTC,CASSSQQGSGEQYF
TRBJ1-2,-,-,TRBV7-8,TGTGCCAGCAGCTTAGTGTTGGGCATCACTAACTATGGCTACACCTTC,CASSLVLGITNYGYTF
TRBJ2-7,-,-,TRBV11-2,TGTGCCAGCAGCTTAGAGTTAGCGTACTACGAGCAGTACTTC,CASSLELAYYEQYF
TRBJ1-1,-,-,TRBV6-5,TGTGCCAGCATGGCAGGGTTCACTGAAGCTTTCTTT,CASMAGFTEAFF
TRBJ1-4,-,-,TRBV19,TGTGCCAGTAGTTTCCTGGACAGCCGTAATGAAAAACTGTTTTTT,CASSFLDSRNEKLFF
TRBJ2-7,-,-,TRBV21-1,TGTGCCAGCAGCCGACAATATTACGAGCAGTACTTC,CASSRQYYEQYF
TRBJ2-2,-,TRBD2,TRBV19,TGTGCCAGTAGCTCGACTGGAGCGGGGCCTCACACCGGGGAGCTGTTTTTT,CASSSTGAGPHTGELFF
TRBJ1-1,once,-,TRBV29-1,TGCAGCGTTGAGTTGGGGGGTAACACTGAAGCTTTCTTT,CSVELGGNTEAFF